The 22 T cell receptor beta chains below come from one sample, sequenced in a study of blood T cell repertoires in COVID-19. Sequenced by immunoSEQ multiplex PCR; TCRdb stores in-frame clones only, minus some. The table has just over 250,000 clones, about 90% seen once. The sample taken for sequencing was peripheral blood. The receptors were gathered from a young adult with COVID-19, enrolled during active disease.

This chain joins TRBV15 and TRBJ2-1, with D maybe TRBD1 (5 bases). Germline CDR1 and CDR2: LNHNV and YYDKDF (reference sequence). The CDR3 is 15 amino acids. V lost 1 base and J lost 5, with 12 bases in between. CDR3 amino acids: CATSRGGPAHNEQFF. The CDR3 DNA is TGTGCCACCAGCAGAGGGGGCCCTGCTCACAATGAGCAGTTCTTC. Full variable domain (rest looked up from reference TRBV15 and TRBJ2-1): DAMVIQNPRYQVTQFGKPVTLSCSQTLNHNVMYWYQQKSSQAPKLLFHYYDKDFNNEADTPDNFQSRRPNTSFCFLDIRSPGLGDTAMYLCATSRGGPAHNEQFFGPGTRLTVL.

The CDR3 DNA reads as TGTGCCAGCAGCCCCCGGGGGGGGAGTAATTCACCCCTCCACTTT. It encodes CASSPRGGSNSPLHF. The chain links TRBV7-2 to TRBJ1-6; TRBD1 might be the D (5 bases). The CDR3 totals 15 residues. Trimming shortened V by 5 bases and J by 6 bases, and 14 bases separated the two germline ends. Germline CDR1 is SGHTA and CDR2 is FQGNSA.

V usage is TRBV28 and J usage is TRBJ2-2; 8 nucleotides match TRBD2. Trimming cost V 6 bases and J 0 bases; bases outside gene matches: 12. Germline V gene data show CDR1 as MDHEN and CDR2 as SYDVKM. The CDR3 runs 18 residues. The CDR3 coding sequence is TGTGCCAGCAGACCCCAGACAGGAGCGGGAGCGAACACCGGGGAGCTGTTTTTT. Translation: CASRPQTGAGANTGELFF.

In this sample, this clone turned up once. The chain couples TRBV5-6 to TRBJ1-2; no reliable D call. The CDR3 totals 14 residues. Germline V lookup: CDR1 SGHDT, CDR2 YYEEEE. The V and J ends lost 1 base and 3 bases respectively, with 10 bases between them. The CDR3 sequence: CASSLSGLDYGYTF. In DNA form, the CDR3 reads TGTGCCAGCAGCTTGTCCGGTTTGGACTATGGCTACACCTTC.

The gene calls are TRBV28 and TRBJ2-7; TRBD1 matches at 10 bases. The CDR3 sequence is 15 residues long. With V trimmed by 4 bases and J by 12 bases, 15 bases remained unmatched. The germline CDR1 and CDR2 sequences are MDHEN and SYDVKM. The CDR3, as DNA: TGTGCCAGCAGTTCACCCGGGACAGGGGCCACTACGAGGTACTTC. As protein: CASSSPGTGATTRYF.

The CDR3 coding sequence is TGTGCCAGCTCACCACATAGCGGGGCCTCCTACAATGAGCAGTTCTTC. It yields the protein CASSPHSGASYNEQFF. This chain connects TRBV18 to TRBJ2-1; 8 bases align to TRBD2. CDR3 size: 16 residues. With 1 base clipped from V and 0 bases from J, the junction kept 2 bases outside the gene matches. The germline CDR1 and CDR2 sequences are KGHSH and LQKENI. The variable domain in full, with the rest retrieved from reference TRBV18 and TRBJ2-1, is NAGVMQNPRHLVRRRGQEARLRCSPMKGHSHVYWYRQLPEEGLKFMVYLQKENIIDESGMPKERFSAEFPKEGPSILRIQQVVRGDSAAYFCASSPHSGASYNEQFFGPGTRLTVL.

This sequence joins TRBV7-3 and TRBJ2-3; D is possibly TRBD2 (6 bases). Trimming shortened V by 7 bases and J by 0 bases, and 14 bases separated the two germline ends. This CDR3 comprises 15 residues. In germline, CDR1 is SGHTA, CDR2 FQGTGA. The CDR3 is CASTPTGLSTDTQYF. CDR3 bases: TGTGCCAGCACCCCCACCGGACTAAGCACAGATACGCAGTATTTT.

This sequence joins TRBV7-2 and TRBJ2-5; D is perhaps TRBD1 (5 bases). Trimming removed 1 base from V and 5 bases from J, with 14 bases in between. This CDR3 spans 15 amino acids. Germline V gene sequence: CDR1 SGHTA, CDR2 FQGNSA. Here the CDR3 DNA reads TGTGCCAGCAGCTTAGGGGGCAGGGTAGAGGAGACCCAGTACTTC. The encoded protein is CASSLGGRVEETQYF. Full variable domain (remainder filled in from reference TRBV7-2 and TRBJ2-5): GAGVSQSPSNKVTEKGKDVELRCDPISGHTALYWYRQSLGQGLEFLIYFQGNSAPDKSGLPSDRFSAERTGGSVSTLTIQRTQQEDSAVYLCASSLGGRVEETQYFGPGTRLLVL.

This chain connects TRBV16 to TRBJ1-2; 8 bases match TRBD1. Germline V gene sequence: CDR1 KGHSY, CDR2 FQNENV. This CDR3 spans 17 amino acids. V was clipped by 2 bases and J by 6 bases; unmatched bases: 14. The CDR3 DNA reads TGTGCCAGCAGCCAAAGACACACGAGACAGGGGTTCGATGGCTACACCTTC. As protein: CASSQRHTRQGFDGYTF.

The chain links TRBV7-9 to TRBJ2-1; possibly TRBD1 for D (5 bases). V was trimmed by 3 bases and J by 10 bases, leaving 13 bases between them. Germline V lookup: CDR1 SEHNR, CDR2 FQNEAQ (reference sequence). The CDR3 consists of 13 residues. This CDR3 is CASSLVGLEEQFF. The CDR3 DNA reads TGTGCCAGCAGCTTGGTGGGGCTCGAGGAGCAGTTCTTC.

The chain links TRBV29-1 to TRBJ1-1; possibly TRBD1 for D (6 bases). The germline V gene has CDR1 SQVTM and CDR2 ANQGSEA. V was cut by 5 bases and J by 11 bases, with 9 bases left in between. The CDR3 has 9 amino acids. CDR3 DNA sequence: TGCAGCGTTTCAGGGGACGCTTTCTTT. It specifies CSVSGDAFF.

The V and J genes are TRBV5-4 and TRBJ2-2; 9 nucleotides agree with TRBD1. The V gene's germline CDR1 is SGHNT and CDR2 YYREEE (reference sequence). V trimming: 5 bases; J trimming: 5 bases; junction bases outside the gene matches: 4. The CDR3 is made up of 14 amino acids. As DNA, the CDR3 is TGTGCCAGCAGGACAGGGGGAGGAACCGGGGAGCTGTTTTTT. This translates into CASRTGGGTGELFF.

The CDR3: CASSKTSLETQYF. The CDR3 region has the DNA TGTGCCAGTAGTAAGACTAGCCTGGAGACCCAGTACTTC. The chain employs TRBV19 and TRBJ2-5; 7 nucleotides match TRBD2. Per the germline V gene, CDR1 is LNHDA and CDR2 is SQIVND (reference sequence). This CDR3 is 13 amino acids long. The V gene end was trimmed by 4 bases and the J gene end by 5 bases; junction bases not matched to a gene: 4.

The sample holds one count of this clone. The chain couples TRBV2 to TRBJ1-2, with unresolved D. CDR1 and CDR2 from the germline V gene are SNHLY and FYNNEI. V gave up 5 bases and J gave up 8 bases, with 18 bases separating them. This CDR3 comprises 14 residues. The CDR3 DNA reads TGTGCCAGCAGTCCGCTCGAAAGTCATAGAGGCTACACCTTC. The encoded protein is CASSPLESHRGYTF.

The V call is TRBV7-9, the J call TRBJ2-5, with a weak D call TRBD2 (6 bases). There are 12 residues in the CDR3. With 10 bases removed from V and 0 bases from J, the gap between germline ends came to 9 bases. Germline-derived CDR1 and CDR2 are SEHNR and FQNEAQ (reference sequence). The CDR3 DNA reads as TGTGCCATTGGGGGGTACCAAGAGACCCAGTACTTC. Translating gives CAIGGYQETQYF.

This chain connects TRBV5-1 to TRBJ1-5; D remains unclear. The germline gives CDR1 SGHRS, CDR2 YFSETQ. V was trimmed by 0 bases and J by 3 bases, leaving 7 bases between them. CDR3 length equals 14 residues. For the CDR3, the DNA is TGCGCCAGCAGCTTGGGAGGGCCCAATCAGCCCCAGCATTTT. The encoded protein is CASSLGGPNQPQHF.

V is TRBV2 and J is TRBJ1-5; 7 bases align to TRBD1. V lost 4 bases to trimming and J lost 2 bases; unmatched junction nucleotides: 2. CDR1 SNHLY and CDR2 FYNNEI come from the germline V gene. This CDR3 region has 14 residues. CDR3 protein: CASSATGGNQPQHF. The DNA for the CDR3 is TGTGCCAGCAGTGCTACAGGGGGCAATCAGCCCCAGCATTTT.

The chain recombines TRBV11-3 with TRBJ2-5; TRBD2 aligns across 10 bases. This CDR3 comprises 16 residues. V gave up 5 bases and J gave up 3 bases; unmatched junction bases: 9. Germline assignment: CDR1 SGHNT and CDR2 YENEEA. The CDR3: CASSAGGLAGEETQYF. CDR3 nucleotide sequence: TGTGCCAGCAGCGCCGGCGGCCTAGCGGGAGAAGAGACCCAGTACTTC.

The sample holds a few counts of this clone. The chain joins TRBV6-6 to TRBJ1-4; D is uncertain. Trimming took 7 bases from V and 7 from J, leaving 16 bases between them. The CDR3 is 14 residues long. Germline CDR1 is MNHNY and CDR2 is SVGAGI (reference sequence). CDR3 protein: CASTTTGSPEKLFF. For the CDR3, the DNA is TGTGCCAGCACCACTACCGGGTCGCCTGAAAAACTGTTTTTT.

This clone was seen once. The chain carries TRBV5-8 and TRBJ2-7; D gene ambiguous. Per germline, CDR1 SGHTS and CDR2 YDEGEE. Trimming left V 0 bases short and J 2 bases short, with 9 bases between. The CDR3 sequence is 14 residues long. Written as DNA, the CDR3 is TGTGCCAGCAGCTTGGCCGACACCACCTACGAGCAGTACTTC. It is translated as CASSLADTTYEQYF.

The rearrangement joins TRBV19 to TRBJ2-7, with 8 nucleotides matching TRBD1. The junction had 8 bases not matched to a gene; V was cut back by 4 bases and J by 3 bases. The germline gives CDR1 LNHDA, CDR2 SQIVND (reference sequence). The CDR3 covers 15 residues. The CDR3 protein is CASSREPGGNYEQYF. CDR3 in DNA: TGTGCCAGTAGTAGGGAGCCAGGGGGCAACTACGAGCAGTACTTC.

The V gene is TRBV29-1, the J gene TRBJ1-1; D uncertain. Germline V lookup: CDR1 SQVTM, CDR2 ANQGSEA. CDR3 length equals 12 residues. The V end lost 2 bases, the J end lost 9 bases, and 13 bases lay between the germline ends. CDR3 coding DNA: TGCAGCGTTGAACGAGGACTGCCTCAAGCTTTCTTT. This encodes CSVERGLPQAFF.